A single sample gave rise to the 31 T cell receptor beta chains below, sequenced in a study of cytomegalovirus exposure and HLA in healthy donors. PCR primers comprised 60 Vbeta and 13 Jbeta primers. The protocol was immunoSEQ multiplex PCR, while the TCRdb copy is restricted to in-frame clones and leaves out a portion. The sample lists roughly 200,000 clones, around 83% occurring once. The sample taken for sequencing was PBMCs. The receptors here all came from a woman under 30 in good health and CMV-seronegative.

This chain joins TRBV11-2 and TRBJ2-1, with D perhaps matching TRBD2 (5 bases). Germline CDR1 is SGHAT and CDR2 is FQNNGV. V gave up 3 bases and J gave up 8 bases, with 14 bases separating them. CDR3 length equals 14 residues. The CDR3 spells CASSLVLDSDEQFF. In nucleotides, the CDR3 is TGTGCCAGCAGCTTGGTACTAGACTCGGATGAGCAGTTCTTC.

This clone was observed a few times. For the CDR3, the DNA is TGTGCCAGCAGCACAGGGGAGGAGTCCTACGAGCAGTACTTC. Encoded protein: CASSTGEESYEQYF. The chain recombines TRBV9 with TRBJ2-7; possible D gene TRBD1, 7 bases. The CDR3 consists of 14 residues. Trimming shortened V by 4 bases and J by 1 base, and 12 bases separated the two germline ends. From germline, CDR1 is SGDLS and CDR2 YYNGEE.

The V and J genes are TRBV19 and TRBJ2-2; D remains ambiguous. Trimming stripped 8 bases from V and 1 base from J, with 8 bases between. This CDR3 comprises 13 residues. CDR1 and CDR2 from the germline V gene are LNHDA and SQIVND (reference sequence). DNA for the CDR3: TGTGCCAGTTCCTACGGGAACACCGGGGAGCTGTTTTTT. Its protein is CASSYGNTGELFF.

This clone was counted a few times. The rearrangement uses TRBV6-5 and TRBJ2-1, with TRBD1 identical over 8 bases. V lost 5 bases and J lost 2; bases outside the gene matches: 5. This CDR3 is 15 amino acids long. From germline, CDR1 is MNHEY and CDR2 SVGAGI. This chain's CDR3 is CASSPTGVTYNEQFF. CDR3 sequence (DNA): TGTGCCAGCAGTCCGACAGGGGTGACCTACAATGAGCAGTTCTTC.

The chain links TRBV5-4 to TRBJ1-3, with no clear D. The V gene lost 4 bases and the J gene lost 4 bases, with 21 bases spanning the gap. Germline V gives CDR1 SGHNT, CDR2 YYREEE (reference sequence). The CDR3 has 17 residues. The CDR3 DNA follows: TGTGCCAGCAGCATCCGATTGGGCGCCACGGAAGGAAACACCATATATTTT. Residues: CASSIRLGATEGNTIYF.

The chain recombines TRBV15 with TRBJ2-3; weak D call: TRBD2 (7 bases). Looked up from germline, CDR1 is LNHNV and CDR2 is YYDKDF (reference sequence). This CDR3 region has 16 residues. The V end lost 0 bases, the J end lost 2 bases, and 12 bases lay between the germline ends. The DNA for the CDR3 is TGTGCCACCAGCAGAGATGCCGCGGGGGCCACAGATACGCAGTATTTT. Its protein product is CATSRDAAGATDTQYF.

The chain couples TRBV4-2 to TRBJ2-2, with TRBD1 matching over 10 bases. There are 17 residues in the CDR3. CDR1 is LGHNA and CDR2 is YNFKEQ in the germline V gene. Trimming at V came to 0 bases and at J to 8 bases, leaving 9 bases not matched to a gene. CDR3 DNA: TGTGCCAGCAGCCAAGAGCAGGACAGGGGGGGGTATGGGGAGCTGTTTTTT. Translated, it gives CASSQEQDRGGYGELFF.

The chain employs TRBV28 and TRBJ2-3, with TRBD2 matching 8 bases. Trimming took 5 bases from V and 6 from J; bases not matched to a gene: 7. This CDR3 is 14 amino acids long. The germline V gene has CDR1 MDHEN and CDR2 SYDVKM. The CDR3 DNA sequence: TGTGCCAGCAGTCTGAGCGGGAGTGGGGATACGCAGTATTTT. Protein product: CASSLSGSGDTQYF.

This clone was seen a handful of times. The V and J genes are TRBV6-5 and TRBJ1-2; TRBD1 is a possible D gene (5 bases). From germline, CDR1 is MNHEY and CDR2 SVGAGI. Trimming removed 4 bases at V and 6 bases at J, with 12 bases between. This CDR3 region has 13 residues. The CDR3 region has the DNA TGTGCCAGCAGTTCCGGGGGTGGCGATGGCTACACCTTC. This gives the protein CASSSGGGDGYTF.

The rearrangement links TRBV29-1 to TRBJ2-3; TRBD1 is a possible D gene (6 bases). The CDR3 has 13 amino acids. Trimming cost V 1 base and J 3 bases, with 8 bases left between them. Per the germline V gene, CDR1 is SQVTM and CDR2 is ANQGSEA. The CDR3 coding sequence is TGCAGCGTTGAAGTGGGGGCTACAGATACGCAGTATTTT. Amino acids: CSVEVGATDTQYF.

This chain uses TRBV9 with TRBJ2-3; D unclear. The V end was cut by 4 bases, the J end by 10 bases, with 16 bases between. Per germline, CDR1 SGDLS and CDR2 YYNGEE. The CDR3 length is 13 residues. CDR3 DNA: TGTGCCAGCAGCCCTTACAACTACGATTCGCAGTATTTT. Encoded protein: CASSPYNYDSQYF.

The V gene is TRBV5-1, the J gene TRBJ2-5; the D gene is possibly TRBD1 (6 bases). The V gene lost 0 bases and the J gene lost 5 bases, with 11 bases spanning the gap. The CDR3 runs 14 residues. Germline assignment: CDR1 SGHRS and CDR2 YFSETQ. The CDR3 DNA is TGCGCCAGCAGCTTGGTACAGGGAAGGGAGACCCAGTACTTC. Encoded protein: CASSLVQGRETQYF. The whole variable domain, filled in from reference TRBV5-1 and TRBJ2-5, reads KAGVTQTPRYLIKTRGQQVTLSCSPISGHRSVSWYQQTPGQGLQFLFEYFSETQRNKGNFPGRFSGRQFSNSRSEMNVSTLELGDSALYLCASSLVQGRETQYFGPGTRLLVL.

The genes are TRBV12-5 and TRBJ1-3; D is ambiguous. Germline V gene sequence: CDR1 LGHNT, CDR2 FRNRAP. V lost 6 bases, J lost 0 bases, and 9 bases lay in between. The CDR3 totals 14 residues. CDR3: CASGPLSSGNTIYF. For the CDR3, the DNA is TGTGCTAGTGGACCTCTGAGCTCTGGAAACACCATATATTTT. The full variable domain, its missing parts supplied by reference TRBV12-5 and TRBJ1-3, is DARVTQTPRHKVTEMGQEVTMRCQPILGHNTVFWYRQTMMQGLELLAYFRNRAPLDDSGMPKDRFSAEMPDATLATLKIQPSEPRDSAVYFCASGPLSSGNTIYFGEGSWLTVV.

The gene calls are TRBV4-1 and TRBJ2-3; 14 bases fit TRBD2. Germline CDR1 MGHRA, CDR2 YSYEKL. This CDR3 spans 20 amino acids. The trim removed 0 bases at V and 4 bases at J, leaving 12 bases unmatched. DNA for the CDR3: TGCGCCAGCAGCCAAGATTGGGCCGGGACTAGCGGGAGATTAGCAGATACGCAGTATTTT. Translation gives CASSQDWAGTSGRLADTQYF.

The CDR3 protein is CASSLAGVRGTGHYEAFF. CDR3 bases: TGTGCCAGCAGCTTGGCTGGGGTTCGGGGGACAGGTCATTACGAAGCTTTCTTT. The gene calls are TRBV5-4 and TRBJ1-1, with 8 nucleotides matching TRBD1. The CDR3 is made up of 18 amino acids. After removal of 0 bases from V and 8 bases from J, the junction contained 18 bases not matched to a gene. The V gene's germline CDR1 is SGHNT and CDR2 YYREEE (reference sequence).

The chain carries TRBV28 and TRBJ1-4; TRBD1 might be the D (6 bases). This CDR3 region has 16 residues. The V gene's germline CDR1 is MDHEN and CDR2 SYDVKM. V was shortened by 2 bases and J by 0 bases, with 10 bases between the two germline ends. The DNA of the CDR3 is TGTGCCAGCAGTTTAGGACAGACCACAACTAATGAAAAACTGTTTTTT. It translates to CASSLGQTTTNEKLFF. The variable domain in full, with the rest retrieved from reference TRBV28 and TRBJ1-4, is DVKVTQSSRYLVKRTGEKVFLECVQDMDHENMFWYRQDPGLGLRLIYFSYDVKMKEKGDIPEGYSVSREKKERFSLILESASTNQTSMYLCASSLGQTTTNEKLFFGSGTQLSVL.

This clone was found once. The chain uses TRBV5-4 and TRBJ2-1, with a possible D match to TRBD2 (6 bases). Between the trimmed V and J ends, which lost 8 bases and 0 bases, there was a span of 18 bases. The CDR3 loop spans 16 amino acids. The germline CDR1 and CDR2 sequences are SGHNT and YYREEE (reference sequence). CDR3 nucleotide sequence: TGTGCCAGTTTTTGGGGGGAGGTTAGCTCCTACAATGAGCAGTTCTTC. Translated: CASFWGEVSSYNEQFF.

The chain recombines TRBV7-6 with TRBJ2-1; 12 nucleotides align to TRBD1. This CDR3 has 15 residues. Germline V gene data show CDR1 as SGHVS and CDR2 as FNYEAQ. Trimming at V came to 1 base and at J to 10 bases, leaving 5 bases not matched to a gene. The CDR3 bases are TGTGCCAGCAGCTTAGAGGGACAGGGGGCAGACGAGCAGTTCTTC. It is translated as CASSLEGQGADEQFF.

The chain carries TRBV9 and TRBJ2-1; the D gene is possibly TRBD2 (6 bases). CDR3 length equals 17 residues. In germline, CDR1 is SGDLS, CDR2 YYNGEE. The V and J ends lost 3 bases and 0 bases respectively, with 16 bases between them. The CDR3 reads CASSELEGTYSYNEQFF. The CDR3 DNA reads TGTGCCAGCAGCGAGCTGGAGGGGACTTACTCCTACAATGAGCAGTTCTTC.

This clone has a single count. The junction departs from the called germline gene at one end, perhaps through a read error. The V call is TRBV7-8, the J call TRBJ2-6, with D possibly TRBD1 on 5 matching bases. The CDR3 contains 15 residues. Per the germline V gene, CDR1 is SGHVS and CDR2 is FQNEAQ. The DNA of the CDR3 is TGTGCCAGCAGCCGACAGAGCTCTGGGGCCAACGTCCTGGCTTTC. Protein: CASSRQSSGANVLAF.

V usage is TRBV10-1 and J usage is TRBJ2-3; 7 bases are a match to TRBD2. Germline V gene lookup returns CDR1 WNHNN and CDR2 SYGVQD (reference sequence). This CDR3 comprises 13 residues. The V segment lost 3 bases and the J segment 10 bases; nucleotides outside the gene matches: 7. CDR3 DNA: TGCGCCAGCAGTGACCCGGGACTATGGGCGCAGTATTTT. This gives the protein CASSDPGLWAQYF.

The chain links TRBV29-1 to TRBJ2-3; a possible D gene is TRBD2 (6 bases). Trimming took 2 bases from V and 4 from J, leaving 10 bases between them. In germline, CDR1 is SQVTM, CDR2 ANQGSEA. CDR3 length: 13 residues. The CDR3 loop reads CSVEREQADTQYF. The DNA for the CDR3 is TGCAGCGTTGAACGGGAGCAGGCAGATACGCAGTATTTT.

This clone was seen once. The chain uses TRBV18 and TRBJ2-5, with 10 bases that match TRBD1. The V gene's germline CDR1 is KGHSH and CDR2 LQKENI. J lost 4 bases, V lost 4 bases, and 9 bases had no gene match. This CDR3 contains 16 residues. This chain's CDR3 is CASSQRTGGGRETQYF. The CDR3 nucleotides are TGTGCCAGCTCACAACGGACAGGGGGTGGCAGAGAGACCCAGTACTTC. The entire variable domain, with the rest obtained from reference TRBV18 and TRBJ2-5, is as follows: NAGVMQNPRHLVRRRGQEARLRCSPMKGHSHVYWYRQLPEEGLKFMVYLQKENIIDESGMPKERFSAEFPKEGPSILRIQQVVRGDSAAYFCASSQRTGGGRETQYFGPGTRLLVL.

The rearrangement joins TRBV5-1 to TRBJ2-2; 10 bases agree with TRBD1. The J segment lost 7 bases and the V segment lost 4 bases, leaving 7 bases of the junction unmatched. CDR1 and CDR2 from the germline V gene are SGHRS and YFSETQ. The CDR3 covers 15 residues. CDR3 loop: CASSVGTGDLGELFF. As DNA, the CDR3 is TGCGCCAGCAGCGTCGGGACAGGGGATCTCGGGGAGCTGTTTTTT.

J is TRBJ2-7 and V is TRBV10-1, with D perhaps TRBD1 (5 bases). This CDR3 spans 12 amino acids. V was clipped by 3 bases and J by 9 bases, with 12 bases between them. Germline V gene lookup returns CDR1 WNHNN and CDR2 SYGVQD (reference sequence). CDR3 residues: CASSDSGRGQYF. CDR3 DNA: TGCGCCAGCAGTGACTCCGGTAGGGGGCAGTACTTC.

The V gene is TRBV30, the J gene TRBJ2-2, with D tentatively TRBD2 (6 bases). Germline CDR1 GTSNPN, CDR2 SVGIG (reference sequence). V was pared by 3 bases and J by 0 bases, with 11 bases between. The CDR3 has 15 residues. CDR3 DNA sequence: TGTGCCTGGAGCTTCCTAGCGCCGAACACCGGGGAGCTGTTTTTT. This sequence encodes CAWSFLAPNTGELFF.

The chain employs TRBV5-4 and TRBJ1-1, with D maybe TRBD1 (6 bases). CDR1 and CDR2 (germline): SGHNT, YYREEE (reference sequence). CDR3 length: 12 amino acids. Trimming took 3 bases from V and 5 from J, leaving 8 bases between them. CDR3 sequence: CASSSDRTEAFF. The CDR3, as DNA: TGTGCCAGCAGCTCGGACAGAACTGAAGCTTTCTTT.

The CDR3 is CASSPSGFGANVLTF. The CDR3 region has the DNA TGTGCCAGCAGCCCATCGGGTTTTGGGGCCAACGTCCTGACTTTC. The chain employs TRBV7-9 and TRBJ2-6; the D is unclear. Germline CDR1 and CDR2: SEHNR and FQNEAQ (reference sequence). This CDR3 comprises 15 residues. Trimming cost V 5 bases and J 3 bases, with 11 bases left between them.

The rearrangement joins TRBV2 to TRBJ2-3, with 9 bases fitting TRBD1. Germline V CDR1 and CDR2: SNHLY, FYNNEI. The V gene end was trimmed by 3 bases and the J gene end by 2 bases; junction bases not matched to a gene: 15. The CDR3 spans 19 residues. The CDR3 DNA reads TGTGCCAGCAGTGATAGGGGACAGGGTATTTTCCCGTTCACAGATACGCAGTATTTT. Residues: CASSDRGQGIFPFTDTQYF.

This chain joins TRBV2 and TRBJ1-4; TRBD1 matches 9 bases. The CDR3 totals 14 residues. The junction had 8 bases not matched to a gene; V was cut back by 8 bases and J by 7 bases. Per the germline V gene, CDR1 is SNHLY and CDR2 is FYNNEI. The CDR3 here is CASGEGTGREKLFF. CDR3 bases: TGTGCCAGCGGGGAAGGGACAGGGCGTGAAAAACTGTTTTTT.

The chain employs TRBV5-4 and TRBJ1-1; D is possibly TRBD1 (5 bases). This CDR3 contains 16 residues. V was clipped by 5 bases and J by 5 bases, with 22 bases between them. The germline V gene has CDR1 SGHNT and CDR2 YYREEE (reference sequence). The CDR3 loop is CASRAAWAREGTEAFF. The CDR3 nucleotides read TGTGCCAGCAGAGCGGCTTGGGCACGGGAGGGGACTGAAGCTTTCTTT.